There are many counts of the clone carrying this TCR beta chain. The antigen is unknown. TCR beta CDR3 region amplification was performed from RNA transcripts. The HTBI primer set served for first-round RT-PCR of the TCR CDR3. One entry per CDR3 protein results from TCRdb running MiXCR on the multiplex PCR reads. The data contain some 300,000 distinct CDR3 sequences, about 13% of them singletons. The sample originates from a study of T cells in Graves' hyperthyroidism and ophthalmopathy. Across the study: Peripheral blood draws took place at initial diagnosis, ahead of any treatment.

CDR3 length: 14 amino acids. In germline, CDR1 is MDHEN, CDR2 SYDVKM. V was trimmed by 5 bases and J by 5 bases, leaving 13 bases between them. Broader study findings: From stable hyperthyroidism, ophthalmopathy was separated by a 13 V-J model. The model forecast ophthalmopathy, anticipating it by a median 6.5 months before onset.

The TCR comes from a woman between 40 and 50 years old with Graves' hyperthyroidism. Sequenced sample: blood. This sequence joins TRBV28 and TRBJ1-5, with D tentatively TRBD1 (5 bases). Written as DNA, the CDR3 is TGTGCCAGCAGTGCCCCACGAGGGGATCAGCCCCAGCATTTT. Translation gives CASSAPRGDQPQHF. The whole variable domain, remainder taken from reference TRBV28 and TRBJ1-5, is DVKVTQSSRYLVKRTGEKVFLECVQDMDHENMFWYRQDPGLGLRLIYFSYDVKMKEKGDIPEGYSVSREKKERFSLILESASTNQTSMYLCASSAPRGDQPQHFGDGTRLSIL.